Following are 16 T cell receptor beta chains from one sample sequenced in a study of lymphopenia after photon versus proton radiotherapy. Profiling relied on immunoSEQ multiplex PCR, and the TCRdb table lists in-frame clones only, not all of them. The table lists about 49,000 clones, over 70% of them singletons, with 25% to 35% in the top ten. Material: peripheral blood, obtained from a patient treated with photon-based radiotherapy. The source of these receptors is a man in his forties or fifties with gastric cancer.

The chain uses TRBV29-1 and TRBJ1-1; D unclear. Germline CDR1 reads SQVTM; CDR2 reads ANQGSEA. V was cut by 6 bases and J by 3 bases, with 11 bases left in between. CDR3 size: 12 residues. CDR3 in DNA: TGCAGCGTGGTCCCGGGTCACACTGAAGCTTTCTTT. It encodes CSVVPGHTEAFF. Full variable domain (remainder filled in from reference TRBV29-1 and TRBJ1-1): SAVISQKPSRDICQRGTSLTIQCQVDSQVTMMFWYRQQPGQSLTLIATANQGSEATYESGFVIDKFPISRPNLTFSTLTVSNMSPEDSSIYLCSVVPGHTEAFFGQGTRLTVV.

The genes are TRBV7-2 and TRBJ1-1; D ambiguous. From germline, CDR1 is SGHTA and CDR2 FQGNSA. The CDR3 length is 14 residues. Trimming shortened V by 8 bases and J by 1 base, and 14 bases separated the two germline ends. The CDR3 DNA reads TGTGCCAGCGGGATAGGACGGGAGAACACTGAAGCTTTCTTT. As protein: CASGIGRENTEAFF.

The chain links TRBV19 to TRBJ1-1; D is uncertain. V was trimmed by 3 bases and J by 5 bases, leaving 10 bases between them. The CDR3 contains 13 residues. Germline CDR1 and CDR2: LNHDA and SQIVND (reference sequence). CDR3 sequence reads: CASSIGGGTEAFF. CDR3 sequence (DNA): TGTGCCAGTAGTATCGGAGGAGGAACTGAAGCTTTCTTT.

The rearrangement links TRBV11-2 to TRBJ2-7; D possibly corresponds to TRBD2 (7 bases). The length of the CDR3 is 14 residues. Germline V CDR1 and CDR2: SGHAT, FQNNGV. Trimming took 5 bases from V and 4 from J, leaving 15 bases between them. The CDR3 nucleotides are TGTGCCAGCAGCAAGGGGGGGTCAAAGTACGAGCAGTACTTC. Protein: CASSKGGSKYEQYF.

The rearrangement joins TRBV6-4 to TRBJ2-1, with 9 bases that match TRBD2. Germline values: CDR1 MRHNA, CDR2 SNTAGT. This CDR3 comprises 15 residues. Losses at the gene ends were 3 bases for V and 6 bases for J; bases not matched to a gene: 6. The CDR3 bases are TGTGCCAGCAGTGAATTAGCTAGCGGGATCAATGAGCAGTTCTTC. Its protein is CASSELASGINEQFF.

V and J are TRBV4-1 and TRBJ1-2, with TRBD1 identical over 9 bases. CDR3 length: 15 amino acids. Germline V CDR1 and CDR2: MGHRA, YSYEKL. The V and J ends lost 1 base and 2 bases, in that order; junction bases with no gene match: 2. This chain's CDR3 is CASSQGTGENYGYTF. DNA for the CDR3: TGCGCCAGCAGCCAAGGGACAGGGGAGAACTATGGCTACACCTTC.

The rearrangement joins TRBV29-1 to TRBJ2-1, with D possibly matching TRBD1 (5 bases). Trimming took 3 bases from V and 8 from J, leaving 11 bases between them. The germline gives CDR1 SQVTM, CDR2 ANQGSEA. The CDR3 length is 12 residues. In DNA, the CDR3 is TGCAGCGTTGATTCAGGGTACGATGAGCAGTTCTTC. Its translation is CSVDSGYDEQFF.

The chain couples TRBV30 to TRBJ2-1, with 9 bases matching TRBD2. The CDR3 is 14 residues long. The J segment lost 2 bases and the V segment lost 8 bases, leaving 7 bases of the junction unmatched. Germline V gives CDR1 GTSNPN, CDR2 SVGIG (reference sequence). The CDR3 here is CATSSGVPYNEQFF. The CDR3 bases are TGTGCCACTTCTAGCGGGGTACCCTACAATGAGCAGTTCTTC.

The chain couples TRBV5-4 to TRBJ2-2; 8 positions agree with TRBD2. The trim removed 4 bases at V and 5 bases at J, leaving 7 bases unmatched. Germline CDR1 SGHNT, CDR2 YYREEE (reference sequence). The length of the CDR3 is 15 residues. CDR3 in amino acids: CASSPGRVHTGELFF. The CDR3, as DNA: TGTGCCAGCAGCCCCGGGAGGGTGCATACCGGGGAGCTGTTTTTT. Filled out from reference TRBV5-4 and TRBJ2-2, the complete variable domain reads ETGVTQSPTHLIKTRGQQVTLRCSSQSGHNTVSWYQQALGQGPQFIFQYYREEENGRGNFPPRFSGLQFPNYSSELNVNALELDDSALYLCASSPGRVHTGELFFGEGSRLTVL.

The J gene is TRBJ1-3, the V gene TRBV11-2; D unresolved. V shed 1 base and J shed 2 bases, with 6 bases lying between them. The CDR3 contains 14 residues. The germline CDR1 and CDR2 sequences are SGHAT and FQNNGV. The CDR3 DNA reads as TGTGCCAGCAGCTTAGCGGCCGCTGGAAACACCATATATTTT. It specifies CASSLAAAGNTIYF.

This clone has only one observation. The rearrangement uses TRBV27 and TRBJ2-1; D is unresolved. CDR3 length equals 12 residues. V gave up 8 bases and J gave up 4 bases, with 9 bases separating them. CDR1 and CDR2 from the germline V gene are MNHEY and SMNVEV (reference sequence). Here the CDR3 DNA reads TGTGCCAGCGGCATAGGGTACAATGAGCAGTTCTTC. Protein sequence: CASGIGYNEQFF.

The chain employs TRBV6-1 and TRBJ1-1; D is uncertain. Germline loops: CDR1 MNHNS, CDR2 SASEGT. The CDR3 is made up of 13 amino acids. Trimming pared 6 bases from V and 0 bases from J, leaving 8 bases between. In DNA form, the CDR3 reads TGTGCCAGCAGCGCAAGAGTGAACACTGAAGCTTTCTTT. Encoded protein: CASSARVNTEAFF.

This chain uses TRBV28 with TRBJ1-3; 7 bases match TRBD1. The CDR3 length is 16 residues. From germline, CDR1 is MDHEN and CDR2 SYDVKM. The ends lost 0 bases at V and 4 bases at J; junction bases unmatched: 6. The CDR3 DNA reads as TGTGCCAGCAGTTTATGGAAGGGGGCGTCGGGAAACACCATATATTTT. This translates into CASSLWKGASGNTIYF.

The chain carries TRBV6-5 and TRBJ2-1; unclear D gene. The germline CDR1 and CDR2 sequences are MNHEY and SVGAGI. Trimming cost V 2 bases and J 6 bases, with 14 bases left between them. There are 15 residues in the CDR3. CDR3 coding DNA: TGTGCCAGCAGTTACGGGGTCCTAGGGTCCAATGAGCAGTTCTTC. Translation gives CASSYGVLGSNEQFF.

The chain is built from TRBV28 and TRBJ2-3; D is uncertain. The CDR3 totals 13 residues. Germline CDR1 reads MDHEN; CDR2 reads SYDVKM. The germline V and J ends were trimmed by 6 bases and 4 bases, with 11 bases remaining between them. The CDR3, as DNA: TGTGCCAGCAGCCTTGAGGCCCCAGATACGCAGTATTTT. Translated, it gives CASSLEAPDTQYF.

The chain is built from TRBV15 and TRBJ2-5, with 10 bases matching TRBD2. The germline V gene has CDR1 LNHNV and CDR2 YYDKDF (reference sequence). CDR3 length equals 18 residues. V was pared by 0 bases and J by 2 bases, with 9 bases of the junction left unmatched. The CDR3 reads CATSRDPFETSGQETQYF. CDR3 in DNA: TGTGCCACCAGCAGAGATCCCTTTGAGACTAGCGGGCAAGAGACCCAGTACTTC. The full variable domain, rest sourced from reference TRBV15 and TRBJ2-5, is DAMVIQNPRYQVTQFGKPVTLSCSQTLNHNVMYWYQQKSSQAPKLLFHYYDKDFNNEADTPDNFQSRRPNTSFCFLDIRSPGLGDTAMYLCATSRDPFETSGQETQYFGPGTRLLVL.